These 10 T cell receptor beta chains were sequenced from one sample in a study of blood T cell repertoires in COVID-19. Measured with immunoSEQ multiplex PCR; TCRdb has only the in-frame clones, and not every one. The sample lists some 260,000 clones, approximately 79% occurring once. Source material: PBMCs or T cells enriched from blood (not recorded which). Receptor source: a man aged 30 to 45 with acute COVID-19.

The chain joins TRBV28 to TRBJ1-5; 7 positions agree with TRBD1. V trimming: 6 bases; J trimming: 3 bases; junction bases outside the gene matches: 5. Germline V CDR1 and CDR2: MDHEN, SYDVKM. This CDR3 contains 14 residues. The CDR3 sequence: CASSSDRANQPQHF. The CDR3 nucleotides read TGTGCCAGCAGCTCCGACAGGGCCAATCAGCCCCAGCATTTT.

For this clone: One end of the junction does not line up with germline, which may come from a read error. V and J are TRBV6-5 and TRBJ1-3; D may be TRBD1 (6 bases). Germline lookup yields CDR1 MNHEY and CDR2 SVGAGI. This CDR3 region has 15 residues. In DNA form, the CDR3 reads TGTGCCAGCAGTTACGGCGGGGGGCCTGGGAACACCATATATTTT. It specifies CASSYGGGPGNTIYF.

V and J are TRBV5-4 and TRBJ2-7, with D perhaps TRBD1 (6 bases). The CDR3 sequence is 13 residues long. V was pared by 2 bases and J by 1 base, with 7 bases between. The germline V gene encodes CDR1 SGHNT and CDR2 YYREEE (reference sequence). The CDR3 coding sequence is TGTGCCAGCAGCTTCGGACAGTCCTACGAGCAGTACGTC. As protein: CASSFGQSYEQYV.

The gene calls are TRBV21-1 and TRBJ1-6. TRBV21-1 is flagged as a pseudogene. CDR3 size: 17 residues. The CDR3 sequence is CASSKAPLGGDYSPLHF. DNA for the CDR3: TGTGCCAGCAGCAAAGCCCCTTTGGGAGGAGATTATTCACCCCTCCACTTT.

This sequence joins TRBV7-2 and TRBJ2-7; D gene ambiguous. The germline V and J ends were trimmed by 5 bases and 4 bases, with 12 bases remaining between them. This CDR3 has 13 residues. CDR1 is SGHTA and CDR2 is FQGNSA in the germline V gene. This chain's CDR3 is CASSLSVRYEQYV. As DNA, the CDR3 is TGTGCCAGCAGCCTGTCTGTTCGGTACGAGCAGTACGTC.

J is TRBJ1-5 and V is TRBV5-6; TRBD1 is a possible D gene (5 bases). The CDR3 length is 15 residues. Trimming shortened V by 4 bases and J by 2 bases, and 13 bases separated the two germline ends. Per the germline V gene, CDR1 is SGHDT and CDR2 is YYEEEE. For the CDR3, the DNA is TGTGCCAGCAGCCGTGGGAGGGGAGGCAATCAGCCCCAGCATTTT. Amino acid sequence: CASSRGRGGNQPQHF.

The chain couples TRBV21-1 to TRBJ1-2; the table's TRBD1 call for D was not verified on the DNA. TRBV21-1 is assigned pseudogene status. This CDR3 comprises 14 residues. The CDR3 DNA reads as TGTGCCAGCAGCAACCACAGGGATCTGGTGGGCTACACCTTC. This codes for CASSNHRDLVGYTF.

Comment on this clone: This same CDR3 is encoded by further DNA sequences in the sample. V usage is TRBV28 and J usage is TRBJ1-2, with D possibly matching TRBD1 (5 bases). Trimming left V 6 bases short and J 2 bases short, with 10 bases between. Germline CDR1 reads MDHEN; CDR2 reads SYDVKM. This CDR3 contains 13 residues. CDR3 nucleotides: TGTGCCAGCAGGACGGGGGTAAACTATGGCTACACCTTC. It encodes CASRTGVNYGYTF.

The V gene is TRBV30, the J gene TRBJ1-3; 7 bases are shared with TRBD1. The J segment lost 1 base and the V segment lost 6 bases, leaving 3 bases of the junction unmatched. This CDR3 has 13 residues. Germline CDR1 is GTSNPN and CDR2 is SVGIG (reference sequence). The CDR3 loop reads CACTGESGNTIYF. DNA for the CDR3: TGTGCCTGTACAGGGGAATCTGGAAACACCATATATTTT.

V is TRBV6-5 and J is TRBJ2-5, with a tentative D call TRBD1 (6 bases). V lost 7 bases and J 5 bases, leaving 14 bases between the germline ends. The CDR3 has 13 amino acids. CDR1 is MNHEY and CDR2 is SVGAGI in the germline V gene. CDR3 DNA sequence: TGTGCCAGCACCAACAGGGTCCGGGAGACCCAGTACTTC. Its translation: CASTNRVRETQYF.